The T cell receptor (beta chain) described here comes from a study of early T cells in non-severe SARS-CoV-2 infection. TCRdb redid the calling of the 5' RACE reads with MiXCR, one entry per CDR3 protein. The table has about 43,000 distinct CDR3 sequences, approximately 10% seen once; the top ten hold around 9.8%. The V end was cut by 4 bases, the J end by 3 bases, with 11 bases between. The CDR3 runs to 14 residues. The germline gives CDR1 SGHTA, CDR2 FQGTGA. This TCR was sampled from an adult who was a healthcare worker with PCR-confirmed SARS-CoV-2 infection or an uninfected control (not recorded which). The sample consisted of whole blood. The rearrangement links TRBV7-3 to TRBJ2-3; D could derive from TRBD1 or TRBD2 (6 bases each). The CDR3 DNA sequence: TGTGCCAGCAGCTCCACAGGGAGGACAGATACGCAGTATTTT. Translation gives CASSSTGRTDTQYF.